This T cell receptor beta chain stems from a study of STAT5B mutations in CD4+ large granular lymphocyte leukemia (dated by TCRdb to 2022 to 2024). For the study in its entirety: Among healthy controls, the CDR3 'QG' motif was associated with a particular HLA allele. The study compared the TCRbeta repertoires of patients with CD4+ T-cell large granular lymphocyte leukemia against those of healthy blood donors. Flow cytometry on FACSCanto II or FACSVerse confirmed that purified fractions exceeded 95% purity among lymphocytes.

General study outcomes and caveats: The data were not HLA-matched, and the relatively small sample size could explain the higher clonality seen in CD4+ compared with CD8+ T-LGLL. Compared with healthy CD4+ repertoires, CD4-sorted patient repertoires appeared more clonal, and this difference remained even after the putative leukemic clones were removed. TRBV06-family usage was enriched among the top patient clones (8/27) compared with healthy controls (2/35). Main leukemic clonotypes were private to each patient, although over 20% appeared at low frequency in other patients' non-leukemic repertoires.

Spanning cysteine to phenylalanine, the CDR3 consists of 12 amino acids. The retained sequence is limited to the CDR3, 36 bases, with the frame set at the first base. Per the germline V gene, SNHLY is the CDR1 and FYNNEI is the CDR2. V has 8 bases trimmed and J has 7 bases trimmed; junction bases matching no gene number 3. Healthy controls were around 38 blood donors whose buffy coats came from the Finnish Red Cross blood service. All TCR-sequenced material derived from peripheral blood: patient blood samples and healthy donor buffy coats. Peripheral blood mononuclear cells were isolated by Ficoll-Hypaque gradient centrifugation. For the healthy controls, CD4+ cells were obtained from buffy coats by magnetic purification. Genomic DNA was extracted with the Gentra Puregene Cell and Tissue kit and quantified on a Qubit 2.0 fluorometer. TCRbeta rearrangements were sequenced from genomic DNA using the immunoSEQ assay at survey resolution. In the source study's methods: In the TCR sequencing data, the lowest productive clonotype frequency that could be detected was 2.59 x 10-5. Only productive TCRbeta rearrangements, defined as complete and in-frame sequences, were included in the analyses. Sample clonality was computed as Simpson clonality in the immunoSEQ Analyzer version 3.0. Clones were categorized by frequency as very rare, small, medium, large (1-20%) or hyperexpanded (>20%). Generation probabilities were estimated with OLGA 1.2.3, V-gene circos plots were made with VDJtools, specificities were searched in VDJdb, and CDR3 motifs were identified with GLIPH. TCRdb provides this immuneACCESS table in a form limited to in-frame rearrangements. Some clones are lacking; in checked studies, under half of them reflect an unresolved V gene, and why the rest are absent is not known. V and J calls and clone size are those listed in that table; D and trimming were worked out from the DNA. This sample gives around 23,000 clones in total; 70% to 80% of them show up just once. The ten most abundant clones make up 0.42% of the sample.

Worth noting for this clone: What this receptor recognizes is not known. No clone much larger than this one lies a single base away; base qualities are absent.

Rearrangement joined TRBV2 to TRBJ2-1; 9 of the junction bases match TRBD2. The TCR originated in a human donor in good health. Sequencing was performed on CD4+ T cells from blood buffy coats. DNA sequence: TGTGCCAGCGCGGGGGGGGGAAATGAGCAGTTCTTC. Translated, it reads CASAGGGNEQFF.